This record looks at one T cell receptor (beta chain) sequence and its context. The germline V gene has CDR1 ENHRY and CDR2 SYGVKD. Germline trimming cut 8 bases from V and 5 bases from J; bases unmatched to any gene: 8. The length of the CDR3 is 14 residues. Template material for TCR beta VDJ and CDR3 profiling consisted of genomic DNA. TCRdb passed the reads through MiXCR, listing each CDR3 protein once. The table records 90,000 to 120,000 distinct CDR3 sequences, around 49% of them present only once. The data originate from a study of CD8+CD57+ T cells in acquired aplastic anemia. Input material: sorted CD4+, CD8+, or CD8+CD57+ T cells (not recorded which) from PBMCs. The clonotype comes from a human donor in good health, serving as a control. The chain joins TRBV10-3 to TRBJ2-1; TRBD2 matches at 8 bases. DNA of the CDR3: TGTGCCATCCAGGGCGGGGGGCCACACAATGAGCAGTTCTTC. Translated, it gives CAIQGGGPHNEQFF.